This entry concerns a single TCR beta chain. The source of the sample is a study of blood T cell repertoires in COVID-19. Study in general: Samples taken during acute and convalescent COVID-19 were collected in the United States, Italy and Spain. T cells, B-cell-depleted T cells, or PBMCs provided the cDNA or gDNA that served as material.

Measured with immunoSEQ multiplex PCR; TCRdb has only the in-frame clones, and not every one. This table holds about 200,000 clones, approximately 79% found once. The CDR3 is made up of 15 amino acids. Germline V gene sequence: CDR1 KGHDR, CDR2 SFDVKD. The junction had 5 bases not matched to a gene; V was cut back by 0 bases and J by 6 bases. The V gene is TRBV24-1, the J gene TRBJ1-2; TRBD1 aligns across 8 bases. The material sequenced was peripheral blood. The sequence was obtained from a human donor in a cohort sampled during active COVID-19. The CDR3 region is CATSDLGQGEDGYTF. The DNA for the CDR3 is TGTGCCACCAGTGATTTGGGACAGGGTGAGGATGGCTACACCTTC.